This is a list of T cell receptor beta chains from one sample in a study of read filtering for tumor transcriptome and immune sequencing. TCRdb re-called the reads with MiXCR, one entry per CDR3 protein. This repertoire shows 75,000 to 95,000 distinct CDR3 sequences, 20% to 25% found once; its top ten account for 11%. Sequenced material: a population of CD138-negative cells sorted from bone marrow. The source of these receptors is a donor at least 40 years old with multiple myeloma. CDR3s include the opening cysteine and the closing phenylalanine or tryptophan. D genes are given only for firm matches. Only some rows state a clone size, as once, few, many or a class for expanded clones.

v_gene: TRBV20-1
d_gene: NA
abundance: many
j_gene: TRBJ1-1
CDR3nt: TGCAGTGCTAGACTGGGGGCAGGGACTGAAGCTTTCTTT
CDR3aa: CSARLGAGTEAFF

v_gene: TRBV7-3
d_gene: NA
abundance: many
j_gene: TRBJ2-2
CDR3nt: TGTGCCAGCAGCTTAATCGGGGAGCTGTTTTTT
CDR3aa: CASSLIGELFF

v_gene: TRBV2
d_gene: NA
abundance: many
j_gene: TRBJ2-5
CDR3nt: TGTGCCAGCAGTGAAGGGTGGACGGCCGAGACCCAGTACTTC
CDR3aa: CASSEGWTAETQYF

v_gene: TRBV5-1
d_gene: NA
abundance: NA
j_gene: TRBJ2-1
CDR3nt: TGCGCCAGCAGAACTAGGGGGGACAATGAGCAGTTCTTC
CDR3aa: CASRTRGDNEQFF

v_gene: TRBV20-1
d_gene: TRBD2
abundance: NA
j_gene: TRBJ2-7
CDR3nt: TGCAGTGCTAGAGACGCGACTAGCGTCTACGAGCAGTACTTC
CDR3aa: CSARDATSVYEQYF

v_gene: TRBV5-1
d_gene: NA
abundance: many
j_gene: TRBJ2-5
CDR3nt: TGCGCCAGCAGCGGACTACCTCAAGAGACCCAGTACTTC
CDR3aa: CASSGLPQETQYF

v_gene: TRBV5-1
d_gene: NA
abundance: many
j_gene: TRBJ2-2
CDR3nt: TGCGCCAGCAGCTTGGCGACCTCGACGGGGGCCGGGGAGCTGTTTTTT
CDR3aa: CASSLATSTGAGELFF

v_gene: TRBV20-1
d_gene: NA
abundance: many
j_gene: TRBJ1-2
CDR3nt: TGCAGTGCCTGGGACGGCCGGAGCTATGGCTACACCTTC
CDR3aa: CSAWDGRSYGYTF

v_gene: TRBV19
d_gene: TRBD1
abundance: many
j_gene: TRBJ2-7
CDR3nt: TGTGCCAGTAGTACCGGGACAGGGATCTACGAGCAGTACTTC
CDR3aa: CASSTGTGIYEQYF

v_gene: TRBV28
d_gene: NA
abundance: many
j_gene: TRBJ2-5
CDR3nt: TGTGCCAGCAGACACGGACAGGGAGGGAGGAAGACCCAGTACTTC
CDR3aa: CASRHGQGGRKTQYF

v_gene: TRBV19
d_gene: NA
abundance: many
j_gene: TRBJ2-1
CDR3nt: TGTGCCAGTCATCGGTTCGGCTCCTACAATGAGCAGTTCTTC
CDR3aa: CASHRFGSYNEQFF

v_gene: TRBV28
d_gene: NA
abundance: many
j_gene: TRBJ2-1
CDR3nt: TGTGCCAGCAGCTCCCGGTGGGGGCCGACCTACAATGAGCAGTTCTTC
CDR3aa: CASSSRWGPTYNEQFF

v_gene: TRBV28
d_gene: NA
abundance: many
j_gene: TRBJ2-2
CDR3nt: TGTGCCAGCAATAAGCCCCCCTACGGGGAGCTGTTTTTT
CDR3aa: CASNKPPYGELFF

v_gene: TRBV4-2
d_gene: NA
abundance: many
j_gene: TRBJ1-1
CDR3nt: TGTGCCAGCAGCCAAGTAGCAGGGGAAACTGAAGCTTTCTTT
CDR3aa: CASSQVAGETEAFF

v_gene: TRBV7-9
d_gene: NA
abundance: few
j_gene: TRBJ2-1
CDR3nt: TGTGCCAGCAGCTTAGAGGTATCTAGGGATAGATTCTTC
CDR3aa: CASSLEVSRDRFF

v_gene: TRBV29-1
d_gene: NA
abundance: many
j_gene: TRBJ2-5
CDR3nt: TGCAGCGCTAAGAGGGCAGGAGCGACCCAGTACTTC
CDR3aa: CSAKRAGATQYF

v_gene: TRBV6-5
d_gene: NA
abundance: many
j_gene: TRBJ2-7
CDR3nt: TGTGCCAGCAGTTATTGGAGGGGATACGAGCAGTACTTC
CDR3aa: CASSYWRGYEQYF

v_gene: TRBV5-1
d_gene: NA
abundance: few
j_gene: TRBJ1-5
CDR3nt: TGCGCCAGCAGCTTGGCCCCAGAGCAGCCCCAGCATTTT
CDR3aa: CASSLAPEQPQHF

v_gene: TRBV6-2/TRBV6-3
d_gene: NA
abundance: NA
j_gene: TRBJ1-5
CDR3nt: TGTGCCAGCAGTTCCAATGCAGGCGGACAGCCCCAGCATTTT
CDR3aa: CASSSNAGGQPQHF

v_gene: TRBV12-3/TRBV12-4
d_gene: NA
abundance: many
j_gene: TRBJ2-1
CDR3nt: TGTGCCAGCAAACCGGCAGGGAGCAGGGGCAATGAGCAGTTCTTC
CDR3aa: CASKPAGSRGNEQFF

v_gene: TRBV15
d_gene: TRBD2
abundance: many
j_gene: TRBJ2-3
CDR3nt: TGTGCCACCAGCTCTCTAGCGGGGGGACGCACAGATACGCAGTATTTT
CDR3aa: CATSSLAGGRTDTQYF

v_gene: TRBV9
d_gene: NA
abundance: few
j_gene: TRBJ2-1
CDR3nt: TGTGCCAGCAGCGTTGCATACAATGAGCAGTTCTTC
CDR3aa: CASSVAYNEQFF

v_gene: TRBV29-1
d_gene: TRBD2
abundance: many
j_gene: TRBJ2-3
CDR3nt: TGCAGCGTCGGGGGGGCCAGCGGAGGTGGCACAGATACGCAGTATTTT
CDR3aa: CSVGGASGGGTDTQYF

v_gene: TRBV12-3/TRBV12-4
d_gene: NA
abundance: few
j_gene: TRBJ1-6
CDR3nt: TGTGCCAGCAGTTCCCAGGGAGAATCACCCCTCCACTTT
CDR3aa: CASSSQGESPLHF

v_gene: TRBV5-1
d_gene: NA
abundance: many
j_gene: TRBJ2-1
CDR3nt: TGCGCCAGCAGCTTCGGCGGGGAGGCCCAGTTCTTC
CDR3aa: CASSFGGEAQFF

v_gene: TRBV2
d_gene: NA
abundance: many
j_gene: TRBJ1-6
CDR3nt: TGTGCCAGCAGTGAAGTAGGCGAATCACCCCTCCACTTT
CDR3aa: CASSEVGESPLHF

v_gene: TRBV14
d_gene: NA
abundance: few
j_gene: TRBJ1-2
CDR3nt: TGTGCCAGCAGCCAAGGTCCACCCTCCTATGGCTACACCTTC
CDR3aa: CASSQGPPSYGYTF

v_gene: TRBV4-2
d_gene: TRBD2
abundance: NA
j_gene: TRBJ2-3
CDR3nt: TGTGCCAGCAGCCAAGAGTGGCGGGGGAAAGGGACAGATACGCAGTATTTT
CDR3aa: CASSQEWRGKGTDTQYF

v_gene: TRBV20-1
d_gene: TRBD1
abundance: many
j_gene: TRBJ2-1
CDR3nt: TGCCGCGCTTGGGACAGGTCCCTTAATGAGCAGTTCTTC
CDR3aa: CRAWDRSLNEQFF

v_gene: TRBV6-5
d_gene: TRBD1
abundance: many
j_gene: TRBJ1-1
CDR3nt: TGTGCCAGCAGTTACGGTACAGGGGGCACTGAAGCTTTCTTT
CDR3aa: CASSYGTGGTEAFF

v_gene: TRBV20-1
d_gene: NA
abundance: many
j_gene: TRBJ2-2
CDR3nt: TGCAGTGCTAGGGACCGGGTCCTGGGCACCGGGGAGCTGTTTTTT
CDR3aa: CSARDRVLGTGELFF

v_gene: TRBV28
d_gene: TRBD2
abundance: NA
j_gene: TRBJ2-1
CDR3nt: TGTGCCAGCGGGGGAGCGGGGAATGAGCAGTTCTTC
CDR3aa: CASGGAGNEQFF

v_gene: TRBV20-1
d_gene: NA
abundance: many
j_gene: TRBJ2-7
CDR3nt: TGCAGTGCTAGAGTAGGAGGGTTCGAGCAGTACTTC
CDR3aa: CSARVGGFEQYF

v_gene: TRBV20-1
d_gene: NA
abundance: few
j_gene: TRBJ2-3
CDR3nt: TGCAGTGCTCCAGGGGTAGTCACAGATACGCAGTATTTT
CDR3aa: CSAPGVVTDTQYF

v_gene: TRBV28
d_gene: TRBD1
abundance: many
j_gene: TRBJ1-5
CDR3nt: TGTGCCAGCAGGCCCGACAGGGCCGAGAGTAATCAGCCCCAGCATTTT
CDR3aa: CASRPDRAESNQPQHF

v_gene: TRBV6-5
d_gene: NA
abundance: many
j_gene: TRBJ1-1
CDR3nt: TGTGCCAGCAGATCAGATACAGGGCTTCTGGCTTTCTTT
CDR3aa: CASRSDTGLLAFF